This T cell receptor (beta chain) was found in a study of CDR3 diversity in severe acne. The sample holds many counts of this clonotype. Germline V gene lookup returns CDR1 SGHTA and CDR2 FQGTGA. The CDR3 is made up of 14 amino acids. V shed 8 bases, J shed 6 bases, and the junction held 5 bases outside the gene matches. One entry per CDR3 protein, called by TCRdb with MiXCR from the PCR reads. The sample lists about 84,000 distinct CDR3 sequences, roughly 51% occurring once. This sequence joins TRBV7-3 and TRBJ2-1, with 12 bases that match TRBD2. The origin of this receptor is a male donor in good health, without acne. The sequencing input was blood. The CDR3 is CASAGLAGSNEQFF. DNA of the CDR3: TGTGCCAGCGCCGGACTAGCGGGGTCCAATGAGCAGTTCTTC.